The present T cell receptor beta chain was sequenced within a study of regulatory T cells in long-lasting Graves disease. Deletions cut 4 bases from V and 0 bases from J, with 16 bases between. Germline lookup yields CDR1 GTSNPN and CDR2 SVGIG (reference sequence). There are 15 residues in the CDR3. Documented time point: persistent/refractory GD, antithyroid drugs over 5 years with positive TRAb. PBMC RNA was the source of the TCR library. There are a few counts of this clonotype. Relying on iRepertoire HTBI primers and Arm-PCR of CDR3 regions, the team built TCR beta libraries. TCRdb re-derived calls from the multiplex PCR reads in MiXCR, one entry per CDR3 protein. Of 400,000 to 500,000 distinct CDR3 sequences listed, 20% to 25% are singletons.

Sequencing was performed on peripheral blood mononuclear cells (PBMCs), taken when the disease was refractory, from a patient treated with antithyroid drugs. The sequence was obtained from a female donor with Graves disease. The rearrangement joins TRBV30 to TRBJ2-7, with unresolved D. CDR3 coding DNA: TGTGCCTGGAACCGAGGAACCCTCCTCTCCTACGAGCAGTACTTC. It encodes CAWNRGTLLSYEQYF.